What follows are 19 T cell receptor beta chains derived from one specimen sequenced in a study of molecular identifiers for immune sequencing clone quantification. One entry per CDR3 protein, called by TCRdb with MiXCR from the PCR reads. The profile shows about 54,000 distinct CDR3 sequences, approximately 25% of them singletons. The sequencing sample was made of naive CD8+ T cells from blood, with Jurkat cell RNA spiked in. Subset noted: FACS-sorted CD8+CD4-CCR7+CD45RA+ naive T cells. The receptors were sampled from a human donor in good health. Some libraries in this study had Jurkat cell RNA spiked in.

As concerns this clonotype: A read error may produce the germline difference seen at one junction end. The rearrangement links TRBV7-9 to TRBJ2-7; TRBD2 is a possible D gene (5 bases). The CDR3 extends over 16 amino acids. From germline, CDR1 is SEHNR and CDR2 FQNEAQ (reference sequence). CDR3 bases: TGTGCCAGCAGCCCCCCCCGGGGAAGCCCCTCCTCCGAGCAGTACTTC. Translation: CASSPPRGSPSSEQYF.

Turning to this clonotype: One base away lies a much larger clone, so this may be a sequencing read error. The rearrangement links TRBV2 to TRBJ2-6; no clear D gene. This CDR3 has 13 amino acids. V lost 11 bases, J lost 6 bases, and 14 bases lay in between. Germline CDR1 reads SNHLY; CDR2 reads FYNNEI. The CDR3: CAGDSAVANVLTF. The CDR3 nucleotides read TGTGCCGGCGACTCGGCCGTGGCCAACGTCCTGACTTTC.

A word on this clonotype: A read error may be the cause here, since a much bigger clone is one base away. J is TRBJ1-1 and V is TRBV30; 9 nucleotides agree with TRBD1. Germline V lookup: CDR1 GTSNPN, CDR2 SVGIG (reference sequence). V was pared by 2 bases and J by 3 bases, with 7 bases of the junction left unmatched. This CDR3 has 15 amino acids. This CDR3 reads CAWSRGQGWDTEAFF. The CDR3 region has the DNA TGTGCCTGGAGTCGGGGACAGGGCTGGGACACTGAAGCTTTCTTT.

Regarding this clonotype: The CDR3 ends on some other residue instead of the conserved phenylalanine or tryptophan, so this is likely a read error. The DNA is omitted, as the CDR3 cannot be located on it reliably, and the CDR3 follows TCRdb's listing. The chain links TRBV29-1 to TRBJ2-2. The CDR3 is 12 amino acids in total, end residues counted. Germline CDR1 SQVTM, CDR2 ANQGSEA. The CDR3 sequence: CSVAGHTGELVV.

As to this clonotype: A much larger clone is a single base away; this may be a read error. V usage is TRBV20-1 and J usage is TRBJ2-1; D assignment may be TRBD1 or TRBD2 (5 bases each). The J call is in doubt because the DNA end fits TRBJ2-7 better. The V gene's germline CDR1 is DFQATT and CDR2 SNEGSKA (reference sequence). This CDR3 region has 14 residues. CDR3 protein: CSATGASFIDEQYF. The CDR3 DNA is TGCAGTGCTACCGGGGCAAGCTTCATAGATGAGCAGTACTTC.

The table lists this clonotype with many counts. The rearrangement joins TRBV5-1 to TRBJ2-7, with 8 positions matching TRBD1. This CDR3 comprises 13 residues. Germline lookup yields CDR1 SGHRS and CDR2 YFSETQ. Losses at the gene ends were 2 bases for V and 6 bases for J; bases not matched to a gene: 4. CDR3 protein: CASSFGQGSEQYF. CDR3 in DNA: TGCGCCAGCAGCTTTGGACAGGGTAGCGAGCAGTACTTC. The whole variable domain, filled in from reference TRBV5-1 and TRBJ2-7, reads KAGVTQTPRYLIKTRGQQVTLSCSPISGHRSVSWYQQTPGQGLQFLFEYFSETQRNKGNFPGRFSGRQFSNSRSEMNVSTLELGDSALYLCASSFGQGSEQYFGPGTRLTVT.

Points on this clonotype: Its ends do not fully match the called genes, so a read error is possible. The J gene is TRBJ2-2, the V gene TRBV19; D remains unclear. This CDR3 region has 13 residues. Germline V gene sequence: CDR1 LNHDA, CDR2 SQIVND (reference sequence). CDR3: CASIIMDTGELFF. CDR3 coding DNA: TGTGCCAGTATTATAATGGACACCGGGGAGCTGTTTTTT.

This clonotype was counted many times. J is TRBJ1-6 and V is TRBV7-6, with a weak D call TRBD1 (6 bases). The germline V gene encodes CDR1 SGHVS and CDR2 FNYEAQ. The CDR3 sequence is 14 residues long. V shed 1 base and J shed 11 bases, with 12 bases lying between them. DNA for the CDR3: TGTGCCAGCAGCTTAGGGACAGCCGGTACACCCCTCCACTTT. Amino acids: CASSLGTAGTPLHF.

This clonotype was seen ten or more times. The V call is TRBV7-9, the J call TRBJ2-5; D unresolved. Trimming took 5 bases from V and 0 from J, leaving 13 bases between them. Germline V gene lookup returns CDR1 SEHNR and CDR2 FQNEAQ (reference sequence). The CDR3 runs 15 residues. In DNA, the CDR3 is TGTGCCAGCAGCCCCAGCGCAAACTACCAAGAGACCCAGTACTTC. Its protein product is CASSPSANYQETQYF.

This rearrangement joins TRBV4-3 to TRBJ2-5; 7 bases map to TRBD1. This CDR3 contains 14 residues. The V and J ends lost 1 base and 2 bases, in that order; junction bases with no gene match: 1. Germline CDR1 is LGHNA and CDR2 is YSLEER. DNA for the CDR3: TGCGCCAGCAGCCAAGGGACAGGTCAAGAGACCCAGTACTTC. Translated, it gives CASSQGTGQETQYF.

The rearrangement links TRBV9 to TRBJ2-7; either TRBD1 or TRBD2 may fit D (5 bases each). Germline lookup yields CDR1 SGDLS and CDR2 YYNGEE. V lost 3 bases and J 2 bases, leaving 15 bases between the germline ends. The CDR3 consists of 15 residues. The CDR3 nucleotides read TGTGCCAGCAGCGACTCACCGGGGCCTACCTACGAGCAGTACTTC. Translating gives CASSDSPGPTYEQYF.

This clonotype was recorded many times. The chain couples TRBV19 to TRBJ1-1; 10 bases agree with TRBD1. The germline V gene encodes CDR1 LNHDA and CDR2 SQIVND (reference sequence). V was pared by 6 bases and J by 2 bases, with 15 bases of the junction left unmatched. The CDR3 has 18 residues. This chain's CDR3 is CASSTPGTGAFRNTEAFF. CDR3 coding DNA: TGTGCCAGTAGCACCCCGGGGACAGGGGCGTTTAGAAACACTGAAGCTTTCTTT.

This clonotype was observed many times. The gene calls are TRBV6-2 or TRBV6-3 and TRBJ2-6; D not certain. The ends were cut back, 5 bases at V and 2 bases at J, with 7 bases in the middle. This CDR3 comprises 14 residues. CDR1 is MNHEY, CDR2 SVGEGT, per germline. The CDR3 spells CASSPPPGANVLTF. Written as DNA, the CDR3 is TGTGCCAGCAGTCCCCCCCCTGGGGCCAACGTCCTGACTTTC.

With respect to this clonotype: A read error is possible here, since a much larger clone lies one base away. Here the CDR3 reads CASGIGTEPSTDTQYF. The DNA for the CDR3 is TGTGCCAGCGGCATAGGGACAGAGCCGAGCACAGATACGCAGTATTTT. V and J are TRBV5-6 and TRBJ2-3; 7 positions agree with TRBD1. V shed 7 bases, J shed 0 bases, and the junction held 11 bases outside the gene matches. The CDR3 consists of 16 residues. CDR1 is SGHDT and CDR2 is YYEEEE in the germline V gene.

A word on this clonotype: A much bigger clone sits one base away, suggesting this may be a read error. The V gene is TRBV13, the J gene TRBJ1-1; no firm D call. CDR3 length: 13 amino acids. V was cut by 2 bases and J by 1 base, with 5 bases left in between. The germline V gene has CDR1 PRHDT and CDR2 FYEKMQ (reference sequence). The CDR3 here is CASSLMGNTEAFF. The CDR3 DNA reads TGTGCCAGCAGCTTAATGGGGAACACTGAAGCTTTCTTT.

This clonotype was counted at least ten times. J is TRBJ1-1 and V is TRBV6-2 or TRBV6-3; no firm D call. This CDR3 is built from 15 residues. Germline values: CDR1 MNHEY, CDR2 SVGEGT. The ends were cut back, 0 bases at V and 0 bases at J, with 8 bases in the middle. In nucleotides, the CDR3 is TGTGCCAGCAGTTACTCGCTGGGTATGAACACTGAAGCTTTCTTT. Its protein is CASSYSLGMNTEAFF.

As to this clonotype: This clone may be a read error of a much larger clone one base away. The chain carries TRBV29-1 and TRBJ2-2, with D possibly TRBD2 on 5 matching bases. The CDR3 loop spans 12 amino acids. V lost 5 bases, J lost 10 bases, and 14 bases lay in between. CDR1 and CDR2 (germline): SQVTM, ANQGSEA. The CDR3 here is CSVRGSGVELFF. The CDR3 DNA reads TGCAGCGTTCGGGGAAGTGGCGTGGAGCTGTTTTTT.

In its sample, this clonotype was seen many times. This chain's CDR3 is CASSALVGVAENTGELFF. CDR3 nucleotides: TGTGCCAGCAGCGCACTCGTAGGAGTAGCGGAGAACACCGGGGAGCTGTTTTTT. This chain joins TRBV9 and TRBJ2-2, with D possibly matching TRBD2 (6 bases). This CDR3 has 18 residues. V lost 3 bases, J lost 1 base, and 19 bases lay in between. The germline CDR1 and CDR2 sequences are SGDLS and YYNGEE. Variable domain in full (rest from reference TRBV9 and TRBJ2-2): DSGVTQTPKHLITATGQRVTLRCSPRSGDLSVYWYQQSLDQGLQFLIQYYNGEERAKGNILERFSAQQFPDLHSELNLSSLELGDSALYFCASSALVGVAENTGELFFGEGSRLTVL.

Remarks on this clonotype: Being one base from a much bigger clone, this may be a read error. This CDR3 fails to terminate in the conserved phenylalanine or tryptophan, so it likely reflects a read error. This rearrangement joins TRBV27 to TRBJ1-6; D is uncertain. Germline values: CDR1 MNHEY, CDR2 SMNVEV (reference sequence). The ends were cut back, 6 bases at V and 7 bases at J, with 7 bases in the middle. The CDR3 extends over 12 amino acids. The CDR3 DNA reads TGTGCCAGCAGCCAAGGGAATTCACCCCTCCACTCT. It specifies CASSQGNSPLHS.